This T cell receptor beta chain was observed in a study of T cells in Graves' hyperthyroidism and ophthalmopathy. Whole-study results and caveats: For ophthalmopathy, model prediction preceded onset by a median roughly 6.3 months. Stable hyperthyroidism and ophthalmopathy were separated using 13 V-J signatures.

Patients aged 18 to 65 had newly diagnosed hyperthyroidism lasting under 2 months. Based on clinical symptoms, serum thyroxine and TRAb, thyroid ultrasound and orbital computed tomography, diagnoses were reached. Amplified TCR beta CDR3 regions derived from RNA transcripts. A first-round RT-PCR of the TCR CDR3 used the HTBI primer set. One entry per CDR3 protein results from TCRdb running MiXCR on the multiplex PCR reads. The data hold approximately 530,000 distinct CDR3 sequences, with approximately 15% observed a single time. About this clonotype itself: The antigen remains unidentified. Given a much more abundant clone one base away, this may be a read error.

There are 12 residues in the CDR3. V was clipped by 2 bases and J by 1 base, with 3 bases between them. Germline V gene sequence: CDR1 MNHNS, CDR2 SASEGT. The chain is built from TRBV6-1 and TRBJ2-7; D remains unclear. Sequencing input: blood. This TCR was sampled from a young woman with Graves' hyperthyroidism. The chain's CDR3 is CASSEWSYEQYF. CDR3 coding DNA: TGTGCCAGCAGTGAATGGTCCTACGAGCAGTACTTC.